This TCR beta chain was recorded in a study of PD-L1 blockade in urothelial cancer. Time point here: pretreatment peripheral blood. V was pared by 2 bases and J by 4 bases, with 5 bases of the junction left unmatched. This CDR3 has 15 residues. The germline V gene has CDR1 SGHAT and CDR2 FQNNGV. The repertoire was sequenced with immunoSEQ multiplex PCR; TCRdb's copy has only in-frame clones and lacks some. Of tens of thousands of clones in the sample, about 85% were seen once. The chain links TRBV11-2 to TRBJ2-3, with TRBD2 matching 8 bases. The sequencing here drew on PBMCs, taken around atezolizumab (anti-PD-L1) treatment. The source is a man aged 60 to 69 with urothelial cancer. CDR3 sequence reads: CASSLWAGGPDTQYF. CDR3 nucleotides: TGTGCCAGCAGCTTATGGGCGGGGGGTCCAGATACGCAGTATTTT.